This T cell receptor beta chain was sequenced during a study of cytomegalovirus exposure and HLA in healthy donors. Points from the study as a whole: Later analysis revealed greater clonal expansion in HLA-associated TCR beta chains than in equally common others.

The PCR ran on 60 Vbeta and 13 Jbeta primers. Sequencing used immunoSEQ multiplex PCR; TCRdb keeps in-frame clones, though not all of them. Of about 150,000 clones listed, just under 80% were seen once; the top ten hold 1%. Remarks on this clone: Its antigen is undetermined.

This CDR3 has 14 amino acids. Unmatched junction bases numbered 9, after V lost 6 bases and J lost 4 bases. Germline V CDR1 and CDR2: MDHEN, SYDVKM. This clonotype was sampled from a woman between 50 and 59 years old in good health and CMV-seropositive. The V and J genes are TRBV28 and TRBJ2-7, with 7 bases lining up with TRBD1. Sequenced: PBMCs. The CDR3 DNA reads TGTGCCAGCAGAAGATGGACAGGAGATTACGAGCAGTACTTC. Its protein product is CASRRWTGDYEQYF.